Presented here are 22 T cell receptor beta chains from one specimen sequenced in a study. From the RT-PCR reads, TCRdb called clonotypes with MiXCR, one entry per CDR3 protein. The sample includes almost 700,000 distinct CDR3 sequences, over 12% seen only once; the top ten take 3.6%. Sequencing input: memory CD4+ T cells from blood. The receptor source for this set is a female donor in good health, serving as a healthy control.

This chain connects TRBV7-2 to TRBJ2-1, with 8 bases that match TRBD2. J lost 5 bases, V lost 5 bases, and 11 bases had no gene match. Germline V gene data show CDR1 as SGHTA and CDR2 as FQGNSA. CDR3 length: 16 amino acids. CDR3 amino acids: CASSPQGASGHNEQFF. DNA for the CDR3: TGTGCCAGCAGCCCCCAAGGGGCTAGCGGGCACAATGAGCAGTTCTTC.

Ten or more counts support this clonotype. The CDR3 reads CSVRTAGGPKDTQYF. The CDR3 DNA follows: TGCAGCGTTCGGACAGCGGGAGGACCGAAAGATACGCAGTATTTT. This rearrangement joins TRBV29-1 to TRBJ2-3; TRBD2 matches 9 bases. This CDR3 is built from 15 residues. V gave up 5 bases and J gave up 5 bases; unmatched junction bases: 11. CDR1 is SQVTM and CDR2 is ANQGSEA in the germline V gene.

The table lists this clonotype with many counts. At one end the junction does not follow the germline gene, possibly because of a read error. The genes are TRBV7-8 and TRBJ1-2, with 8 bases aligning to TRBD1. This CDR3 is 14 amino acids long. From germline, CDR1 is SGHVS and CDR2 FQNEAQ. This chain's CDR3 is CASSSGQGGYGYTF. Written as DNA, the CDR3 is TGCGCCAGCAGCTCAGGACAGGGAGGCTATGGCTACACCTTC.

CDR3 protein: CASSPRLVGETQYF. DNA of the CDR3: TGTGCCAGCAGCCCGAGACTAGTAGGAGAGACCCAGTACTTC. The V and J genes are TRBV3-1 and TRBJ2-5, with TRBD2 as a possible D gene (6 bases). Between the trimmed V and J ends, which lost 4 bases and 4 bases, there was a span of 13 bases. This CDR3 has 14 residues. In germline, CDR1 is LGHDT, CDR2 YNNKEL (reference sequence).

In its sample, this clonotype was seen a few times. The chain is built from TRBV30 and TRBJ1-5; D perhaps matches TRBD1 (6 bases). With 0 bases removed from V and 0 bases from J, the gap between germline ends came to 6 bases. The CDR3 runs 14 residues. Germline-derived CDR1 and CDR2 are GTSNPN and SVGIG (reference sequence). The CDR3 nucleotides are TGTGCCTGGAGTGTAGGGGGTAGCAATCAGCCCCAGCATTTT. Amino acid sequence: CAWSVGGSNQPQHF.

V usage is TRBV7-3 and J usage is TRBJ2-2; D might be TRBD2 (6 bases). There are 14 residues in the CDR3. The V gene's germline CDR1 is SGHTA and CDR2 FQGTGA. Trimming stripped 7 bases from V and 0 bases from J, with 9 bases between. The CDR3 DNA reads as TGTGCCAGCAAGGAGGGCGCGAACACCGGGGAGCTGTTTTTT. Amino acids: CASKEGANTGELFF.

V and J are TRBV6-6 and TRBJ2-1; 7 positions match TRBD1. V lost 6 bases to trimming and J lost 6 bases; unmatched junction nucleotides: 11. Germline loops: CDR1 MNHNY, CDR2 SVGAGI (reference sequence). The CDR3 sequence is 15 residues long. CDR3 residues: CASRPTGDRLNEQFF. The DNA for the CDR3 is TGTGCCAGCAGGCCCACAGGGGATCGGCTCAATGAGCAGTTCTTC.

The chain joins TRBV9 to TRBJ2-5, with D hard to call. CDR1 SGDLS and CDR2 YYNGEE come from the germline V gene. CDR3 length equals 16 residues. This CDR3 reads CERRVGKARLQETQYF. The CDR3 DNA reads TGTGAAAGAAGAGTAGGGAAAGCTAGATTACAAGAGACCCAGTACTTC.

There are many counts of this clonotype. The V call is TRBV28, the J call TRBJ2-3; 8 bases align to TRBD2. In germline, CDR1 is MDHEN, CDR2 SYDVKM. The CDR3 runs to 17 residues. Trimming cost V 2 bases and J 0 bases; bases outside gene matches: 7. CDR3 amino acids: CASSLRLSSGSTDTQYF. CDR3 in DNA: TGTGCCAGCAGTTTACGTTTGTCTAGCGGGAGCACAGATACGCAGTATTTT.

CDR3 nucleotide sequence: TGTGCCATCAAGCAGGGGAGTTCCTACGAGCAGTACTTC. It codes for CAIKQGSSYEQYF. This chain connects TRBV6-9 to TRBJ2-7; TRBD1 is a possible D gene (6 bases). Trimming took off 10 bases at V and 1 base at J, with 14 bases between the two ends. Germline lookup yields CDR1 MNHGY and CDR2 SVAAGI. The CDR3 runs 13 residues.

This sequence joins TRBV29-1 and TRBJ2-1; TRBD2 matches at 9 bases. Per germline, CDR1 SQVTM and CDR2 ANQGSEA. The CDR3 is 13 amino acids. With 3 bases clipped from V and 5 bases from J, the junction kept 2 bases outside the gene matches. The CDR3 DNA sequence: TGCAGCGTTGATAGCGGGAGTGACAATGAGCAGTTCTTC. It encodes CSVDSGSDNEQFF.

This clonotype occurred many times. The chain is built from TRBV7-2 and TRBJ2-1, with D perhaps matching TRBD2 (6 bases). Trimming cost V 8 bases and J 12 bases, with 14 bases left between them. Germline CDR1 is SGHTA and CDR2 is FQGNSA. The CDR3 is 11 residues long. CDR3 protein: CASRLMGGQFF. The CDR3 coding sequence is TGTGCCAGCCGACTGATGGGAGGGCAGTTCTTC.

This chain joins TRBV20-1 and TRBJ2-1; 7 nucleotides align to TRBD1. Germline CDR1 and CDR2: DFQATT and SNEGSKA (reference sequence). J lost 14 bases, V lost 1 base, and 11 bases had no gene match. The CDR3 runs 13 residues. The CDR3 loop reads CSARGPLQGLEFF. In DNA, the CDR3 is TGCAGTGCTAGAGGTCCGCTACAGGGGTTGGAGTTCTTC.

The chain has TRBV29-1 and TRBJ2-3; maybe TRBD2 (6 bases). Germline V gene sequence: CDR1 SQVTM, CDR2 ANQGSEA. This CDR3 spans 12 amino acids. The CDR3 coding sequence is TGCAGTGGTGGGGGGAACACAGATACGCAGTATTTT. Its protein is CSGGGNTDTQYF.

This clonotype turned up a few times. The chain is built from TRBV5-1 and TRBJ1-4, with D perhaps matching TRBD1 (5 bases). The CDR3 consists of 16 residues. Trimming shortened V by 4 bases and J by 8 bases, and 21 bases separated the two germline ends. Germline V gives CDR1 SGHRS, CDR2 YFSETQ. The CDR3: CASSLGTSTRREKLFF. As DNA, the CDR3 is TGCGCCAGCAGCCTCGGGACTAGTACCCGTCGGGAAAAACTGTTTTTT.

This clonotype was detected many times. This chain joins TRBV29-1 and TRBJ2-3; a possible D gene is TRBD2 (6 bases). The CDR3 has 14 amino acids. Trimming stripped 0 bases from V and 4 bases from J, with 11 bases between. The germline CDR1 and CDR2 sequences are SQVTM and ANQGSEA. In nucleotides, the CDR3 is TGCAGCGTTGAAGATCAACTAGCAGCAGATACGCAGTATTTT. Translating gives CSVEDQLAADTQYF.

V and J are TRBV12-3 or TRBV12-4 and TRBJ2-7; TRBD1 matches at 9 bases. After removal of 5 bases from V and 6 bases from J, the junction contained 14 bases not matched to a gene. The CDR3 has 16 residues. The CDR3 DNA sequence: TGTGCCAGCAGTCCCCACGTCCCGGGACAGGGTTCCGAGCAGTACTTC. Translated, it gives CASSPHVPGQGSEQYF.

The genes are TRBV29-1 and TRBJ1-3; 7 bases fit TRBD1. Per the germline V gene, CDR1 is SQVTM and CDR2 is ANQGSEA. This CDR3 has 14 amino acids. J was trimmed by 4 bases and V by 1 base; bases with no gene match: 4. Here the CDR3 reads CSVEGQGAGNTIYF. CDR3 DNA: TGCAGCGTTGAAGGACAGGGTGCGGGAAACACCATATATTTT.

The J gene is TRBJ2-5, the V gene TRBV6-2 or TRBV6-3; D unresolved. V was clipped by 7 bases and J by 4 bases, with 7 bases between them. Germline V lookup: CDR1 MNHEY, CDR2 SVGEGT. This CDR3 has 11 residues. As DNA, the CDR3 is TGTGCCAGCACCGCCCGAGAGACCCAGTACTTC. Protein: CASTARETQYF.

The V gene is TRBV28, the J gene TRBJ2-3; 13 positions agree with TRBD2. With 8 bases clipped from V and 5 bases from J, the junction kept 4 bases outside the gene matches. The CDR3 length is 14 residues. Germline-derived CDR1 and CDR2 are MDHEN and SYDVKM. The CDR3 region has the DNA TGTGCCAGCGTACTAGCGGGAGGGGGAGATACGCAGTATTTT. Encoded protein: CASVLAGGGDTQYF.

This clonotype was picked up a small number of times. This rearrangement joins TRBV7-6 to TRBJ1-2; 8 bases map to TRBD1. Looked up from germline, CDR1 is SGHVS and CDR2 is FNYEAQ. The CDR3 is 17 residues long. V dropped 5 bases and J dropped 3; count of bases not matched to a gene: 14. The CDR3 coding sequence is TGTGCCAGCAGCCAGAGACCGACCGGGACAGGCGACTATGGCTACACCTTC. Protein: CASSQRPTGTGDYGYTF.

Ten or more counts support this clonotype. The V and J genes are TRBV12-3 or TRBV12-4 and TRBJ2-5; TRBD2 agrees at 13 bases. The CDR3 is made up of 16 amino acids. V trimming: 4 bases; J trimming: 2 bases; junction bases outside the gene matches: 4. This CDR3 is CASSSGLAGVQETQYF. CDR3 bases: TGTGCCAGCAGTTCCGGACTAGCGGGAGTACAAGAGACCCAGTACTTC.